A single sample gave rise to the 25 T cell receptor beta chains below, sequenced in a study of blood T cells in healthy people across ages. With a J-beta primer mix and a sample-barcoded 5' primer, a second PCR ran 7 to 11 cycles. Via MiXCR, TCRdb re-called the 5' RACE reads, giving one row per CDR3 protein. The table shows around 800,000 distinct CDR3 sequences, with roughly 50% occurring only once. The sample comprised blood. The receptors stem from a man aged 80 or over in good health.

This clonotype turned up a few times. The rearrangement joins TRBV9 to TRBJ2-4; the match to TRBD2 covers 12 bases. The J call may be incorrect, as the DNA end agrees better with TRBJ2-7. The germline gives CDR1 SGDLS, CDR2 YYNGEE. The CDR3 runs 14 residues. CDR3 bases: TGTGCCAGCAGCGCGAGGACTAGCGGGGCCGAGCAGTACTTC. This sequence encodes CASSARTSGAEQYF.

The chain joins TRBV5-6 to TRBJ1-2, with a weak D call TRBD1 (6 bases). Looked up from germline, CDR1 is SGHDT and CDR2 is YYEEEE. This CDR3 comprises 16 residues. V was clipped by 3 bases and J by 2 bases, with 17 bases between them. CDR3 residues: CASSSLPTGSNYGYTF. CDR3 nucleotides: TGTGCCAGCAGCTCGTTACCTACAGGGAGCAACTATGGCTACACCTTC. Supplemented by reference TRBV5-6 and TRBJ1-2, the full variable domain reads DAGVTQSPTHLIKTRGQQVTLRCSPKSGHDTVSWYQQALGQGPQFIFQYYEEEERQRGNFPDRFSGHQFPNYSSELNVNALLLGDSALYLCASSSLPTGSNYGYTFGSGTRLTVV.

This clonotype showed up just a few times. The rearrangement joins TRBV7-9 to TRBJ2-4; D gene uncertain. The CDR3 runs 15 residues. V was pared by 5 bases and J by 2 bases, with 13 bases between. The germline V gene encodes CDR1 SEHNR and CDR2 FQNEAQ (reference sequence). The CDR3 bases are TGTGCCAGCAGCCAGGCAGAGCGACCCAAAAACATTCAGTACTTC. Translated, it gives CASSQAERPKNIQYF.

Of note for this clonotype: A much larger clonotype is one base distant, so this may be a read error. This sequence joins TRBV7-8 and TRBJ2-7; maybe TRBD2 (6 bases). This CDR3 comprises 14 residues. Germline V gene sequence: CDR1 SGHVS, CDR2 FQNEAQ. The CDR3: CVSSLVGGTYEQYF. CDR3 nucleotide sequence: TGTGTCAGCAGCTTAGTCGGGGGAACCTACGAGCAGTACTTC.

Concerning this clonotype: At one end the junction does not follow the germline gene, possibly because of a read error. The V call is TRBV2, the J call TRBJ2-7; D call uncertain. This CDR3 region has 13 residues. Germline V lookup: CDR1 SNHLY, CDR2 FYNNEI. For the CDR3, the DNA is TGTGCCAGCAGTGATTACCTTACCTACGGGCAGTACTTC. Its translation: CASSDYLTYGQYF.

The chain uses TRBV7-9 and TRBJ2-2, with 11 positions matching TRBD1. The CDR3 length is 15 residues. V lost 5 bases, J lost 5 bases, and 4 bases stayed unmatched. Germline V gene lookup returns CDR1 SEHNR and CDR2 FQNEAQ (reference sequence). The CDR3 here is CASSPDRGQTGELFF. Here the CDR3 DNA reads TGTGCCAGCAGCCCGGACAGGGGGCAAACCGGGGAGCTGTTTTTT.

This clonotype was recorded many times. J is TRBJ2-6 and V is TRBV5-6; a weak D match, TRBD1 (5 bases). The CDR3 covers 17 residues. Germline values: CDR1 SGHDT, CDR2 YYEEEE. V lost 3 bases and J 4 bases, leaving 17 bases between the germline ends. CDR3 loop: CASSSRQGLIGANVLTF. CDR3 nucleotides: TGTGCCAGCAGCTCCCGCCAGGGTTTGATCGGGGCCAACGTCCTGACTTTC.

The chain carries TRBV7-7 and TRBJ2-1; 8 nucleotides match TRBD2. This CDR3 region has 13 residues. Germline-derived CDR1 and CDR2 are SSHAT and FNYEAQ (reference sequence). The trim removed 8 bases at V and 9 bases at J, leaving 9 bases unmatched. CDR3 coding DNA: TGTGCCAGCGCACTAGCGGACCTCACTGAGCAGTTCTTC. It encodes CASALADLTEQFF.

The J gene is TRBJ1-2, the V gene TRBV29-1; 7 bases align to TRBD1. The CDR3 contains 12 residues. Germline assignment: CDR1 SQVTM and CDR2 ANQGSEA. The junction had 5 bases not matched to a gene; V was cut back by 4 bases and J by 6 bases. This CDR3 reads CSVGRGRDGYTF. The CDR3, as DNA: TGCAGCGTTGGTAGGGGGCGTGATGGCTACACCTTC.

The chain combines TRBV20-1 with TRBJ1-6, with D perhaps matching TRBD1 (6 bases). This CDR3 has 16 amino acids. CDR1 and CDR2 from the germline V gene are DFQATT and SNEGSKA (reference sequence). Trimming took off 1 base at V and 0 bases at J, with 10 bases between the two ends. CDR3 sequence reads: CSARVQGFSYNSPLHF. The CDR3 nucleotides are TGCAGTGCTAGAGTACAGGGATTCTCCTATAATTCACCCCTCCACTTT.

The chain employs TRBV11-2 and TRBJ2-4; no definite D call. Per germline, CDR1 SGHAT and CDR2 FQNNGV. This CDR3 comprises 16 residues. Deletions cut 2 bases from V and 0 bases from J, with 11 bases between. The CDR3 DNA reads TGTGCCAGCAGCTTAATCTCATCACTAGCCAAAAACATTCAGTACTTC. Translation gives CASSLISSLAKNIQYF.

This clonotype was detected a few times. This rearrangement joins TRBV7-3 to TRBJ2-1; D not certain. Deletions cut 5 bases from V and 4 bases from J, with 15 bases between. This CDR3 has 15 residues. CDR1 is SGHTA, CDR2 FQGTGA, per germline. CDR3 bases: TGTGCCAGCAGCCCCGCCGCCGCTCCATACAATGAGCAGTTCTTC. Protein product: CASSPAAAPYNEQFF.

The rearrangement joins TRBV20-1 to TRBJ2-7; TRBD2 matches at 7 bases. The J call is uncertain, as TRBJ2-5 better fits the DNA end. The CDR3 is 15 residues long. Germline CDR1 and CDR2: DFQATT and SNEGSKA (reference sequence). The CDR3 region has the DNA TGCAGTGCACACAGTTCGGCGGGAGATTTGGAGACCCAGTACTTC. This encodes CSAHSSAGDLETQYF.

This rearrangement joins TRBV27 to TRBJ2-1; TRBD2 matches 14 bases. CDR1 MNHEY and CDR2 SMNVEV come from the germline V gene (reference sequence). The CDR3 has 13 residues. V shed 6 bases, J shed 15 bases, and the junction held 7 bases outside the gene matches. The CDR3 bases are TGTGCCAGCAGACCGACTAGCGGGAGGGGGTGGTTCTTC. Protein: CASRPTSGRGWFF.

A few counts support this clonotype. This chain uses TRBV9 with TRBJ2-1, with D uncertain. Per germline, CDR1 SGDLS and CDR2 YYNGEE. Trimming removed 0 bases from V and 6 bases from J, with 16 bases in between. The CDR3 loop spans 16 amino acids. The CDR3 here is CASSVGASFASNEQFF. The CDR3 DNA follows: TGTGCCAGCAGCGTAGGTGCCAGTTTTGCATCCAATGAGCAGTTCTTC. Based on the CDR3 plus reference TRBV9 and TRBJ2-1, the full variable domain is DSGVTQTPKHLITATGQRVTLRCSPRSGDLSVYWYQQSLDQGLQFLIQYYNGEERAKGNILERFSAQQFPDLHSELNLSSLELGDSALYFCASSVGASFASNEQFFGPGTRLTVL.

The genes are TRBV19 and TRBJ1-2; perhaps TRBD1 as D (5 bases). The CDR3 sequence is 15 residues long. The germline V and J ends were trimmed by 5 bases and 4 bases, with 17 bases remaining between them. From germline, CDR1 is LNHDA and CDR2 SQIVND (reference sequence). The chain's CDR3 is CASSLVQGRGYGYTF. As DNA, the CDR3 is TGTGCCAGTAGTTTGGTTCAGGGTAGGGGCTATGGCTACACCTTC.

This clonotype was seen a handful of times. CDR3 bases: TGTGCCAGCAGTTCAGAGGGAGATTATACCTACAATGAGCAGTTCTTC. Encoded protein: CASSSEGDYTYNEQFF. The chain couples TRBV21-1 to TRBJ2-1; the D call TRBD2 from the table was never checked on the DNA. TRBV21-1 is assigned pseudogene status. The CDR3 runs to 16 residues.

The table lists this clonotype with a few counts. The gene calls are TRBV7-9 and TRBJ1-2; D gene ambiguous. From germline, CDR1 is SEHNR and CDR2 FQNEAQ (reference sequence). The CDR3 totals 13 residues. The ends were cut back, 4 bases at V and 2 bases at J, with 8 bases in the middle. Here the CDR3 reads CASSYAENYGYTF. In DNA, the CDR3 is TGTGCCAGCAGCTACGCAGAGAACTATGGCTACACCTTC.

In its sample, this clonotype was seen a few times. This rearrangement joins TRBV2 to TRBJ2-5; unclear D gene. The CDR3 has 14 residues. Trimming removed 7 bases from V and 2 bases from J, with 14 bases in between. The V gene's germline CDR1 is SNHLY and CDR2 FYNNEI. CDR3 protein: CASNYRIGQETQYF. CDR3 coding DNA: TGTGCCAGCAATTACCGTATAGGGCAAGAGACCCAGTACTTC.

As concerns this clonotype: The conserved phenylalanine or tryptophan normally closing the CDR3 is absent here, so this likely arose from a read error. CDR3 DNA: TGTGCCAGCAGCCTAGCGGGAGTGGAGACCCAGTACTCC. Translating it yields CASSLAGVETQYS. The V call is TRBV14, the J call TRBJ2-7, with 9 bases fitting TRBD2. The DNA end is more similar to TRBJ2-5, so the J call may be wrong. CDR1 SGHDN and CDR2 FVKESK come from the germline V gene. CDR3 size: 13 residues.

This clonotype appeared a few times. The chain links TRBV5-1 to TRBJ2-2; D is possibly TRBD1 (5 bases). The germline V and J ends were trimmed by 2 bases and 2 bases, with 7 bases remaining between them. The CDR3 runs to 14 residues. Germline V gene sequence: CDR1 SGHRS, CDR2 YFSETQ. The CDR3 sequence is CASSFRGNTGELFF. DNA of the CDR3: TGCGCCAGCAGCTTTAGGGGTAACACCGGGGAGCTGTTTTTT.

The chain employs TRBV24-1 and TRBJ2-1; D is unclear. Germline assignment: CDR1 KGHDR and CDR2 SFDVKD. Trimming took off 4 bases at V and 2 bases at J, with 14 bases between the two ends. This CDR3 is built from 16 residues. CDR3 sequence (DNA): TGTGCCACCAGTGACCCCCAGGCGGCGGCCTACAATGAGCAGTTCTTC. Its translation is CATSDPQAAAYNEQFF.

This clonotype turned up a few times. The chain recombines TRBV24-1 with TRBJ2-1, with 9 bases aligning to TRBD2. Germline V lookup: CDR1 KGHDR, CDR2 SFDVKD. V dropped 5 bases and J dropped 7; count of bases not matched to a gene: 5. CDR3 length: 14 amino acids. The chain's CDR3 is CATSGSGSFNEQFF. The CDR3 region has the DNA TGTGCCACCAGTGGTAGCGGGAGTTTTAATGAGCAGTTCTTC.

This clonotype was picked up a small number of times. The chain uses TRBV20-1 and TRBJ1-2, with 7 positions matching TRBD1. The CDR3 length is 14 residues. Germline assignment: CDR1 DFQATT and CDR2 SNEGSKA (reference sequence). J gave up 6 bases and V 4 bases, and 11 bases lay outside the gene matches. The CDR3 nucleotides are TGCAGTGCTAAAACAGGGGTGGTTTCCCATGGCTACACCTTC. It translates to CSAKTGVVSHGYTF.

V gene TRBV7-9 combines with J gene TRBJ2-3; D may be TRBD1 (5 bases). CDR1 is SEHNR, CDR2 FQNEAQ, per germline (reference sequence). Trimming stripped 3 bases from V and 0 bases from J, with 16 bases between. CDR3 length equals 17 residues. The CDR3 DNA reads TGTGCCAGCAGCTTTGGAACTCAGGGCCCTAGCACAGATACGCAGTATTTT. It codes for CASSFGTQGPSTDTQYF.